This T cell receptor beta chain was identified during a study of cytomegalovirus exposure and HLA in healthy donors. Broader study findings: Reportedly, diagnosis of cytomegalovirus status by the classifier showed high specificity and sensitivity. Further analysis, carried out later, found HLA-associated TCR beta chains more clonally expanded than equally common other chains.

Germline CDR1 reads LNHDA; CDR2 reads SQIVND (reference sequence). This CDR3 region has 14 residues. Trimming removed 0 bases from V and 4 bases from J; junction bases left unmatched: 1. Primers: 60 Vbeta forward and 13 Jbeta reverse. The data were produced by immunoSEQ multiplex PCR, yet TCRdb's version contains in-frame clones alone and is incomplete. The table has over 150,000 clones, around three quarters seen once; the top ten hold less than 2.5%. As regards this clone: Its specificity is unknown.

Specimen: PBMCs. The chain has TRBV19 and TRBJ1-2; TRBD1 agrees at 8 bases. The TCR was taken from a man aged 45-65 years in good health and CMV-seropositive. The CDR3 sequence: CASSIDTGGYGYTF. CDR3 in DNA: TGTGCCAGTAGTATAGATACAGGGGGCTATGGCTACACCTTC.